These T cell receptor beta chains were read from a single sample in a study of Ad26.COV2.S vaccination and SARS-CoV-2 variants. Produced via immunoSEQ multiplex PCR; TCRdb's table is partial and in-frame only. The sample has approximately 350,000 clones, roughly 80% seen once. Sequencing was performed on peripheral blood, taken in a trial of Ad26.COV2.S vaccine versus placebo. The source of these receptors is a person between 18 and 65 years old who received the Ad26.COV2.S COVID-19 vaccine or a placebo. Each CDR3 is given with its conserved first and last residue. D genes are given only for firm matches. The size of a clone is reported for some rows only, either as once, few or many, or as a class for expanded clones.

>TRBV4-3|-|-|TRBJ1-2|14
CASSYSEGEQGYTF
TGCGCCAGCAGCTACTCAGAAGGGGAACAAGGCTACACCTTC
>TRBV5-3|-|-|TRBJ2-7|13
CARSFPLGYEQYF
TGTGCCAGAAGTTTCCCCCTCGGCTACGAGCAGTACTTC
>TRBV6-5|-|-|TRBJ1-3|15
CASSYTTASGNTIYF
TGTGCCAGCAGTTACACGACAGCCTCTGGAAACACCATATATTTT
>TRBV13|-|-|TRBJ2-3|21
CASSGPINLDLGGPRTDTQYF
TGTGCCAGCAGCGGCCCTATTAATCTGGACCTCGGCGGACCCCGCACAGATACGCAGTATTTT
>TRBV5-1|-|-|TRBJ2-1|14
CASSLGSRDNEQFF
TGCGCCAGCAGCTTGGGGTCCCGAGACAATGAGCAGTTCTTC
>TRBV29-1|-|-|TRBJ2-5|12
CSSRGGEETQYF
TGCAGCTCAAGGGGGGGCGAAGAGACCCAGTACTTC
>TRBV27|-|-|TRBJ1-5|16
CASSGSLTDSNQPQHF
TGTGCCAGCAGTGGGTCCCTGACGGATAGCAATCAGCCCCAGCATTTT
>TRBV2|-|-|TRBJ1-2|12
CASSGTDYGYTF
TGTGCCAGCAGTGGGACAGACTATGGCTACACCTTC
>TRBV5-1|-|-|TRBJ2-7|13
CASSTTGSSEQYF
TGCGCCAGCAGCACAACAGGGTCCAGCGAGCAGTACTTC
>TRBV4-3|-|-|TRBJ2-2|15
CASSREGASTGELFF
TGCGCCAGCAGTCGGGAGGGGGCATCAACCGGGGAGCTGTTTTTT
>TRBV6-2/TRBV6-3|-|TRBD2|TRBJ2-4|15
CASSWTGLAGDIQYF
TGTGCCAGCAGTTGGACAGGACTAGCGGGGGACATTCAGTACTTC
>TRBV2|once|-|TRBJ1-3|14
CASKAWDRGNTIYF
TGTGCCAGCAAAGCCTGGGACCGGGGAAACACCATATATTTT
>TRBV4-2|-|-|TRBJ1-4|14
CASRTLATNEKLFF
TGTGCCAGCAGGACTCTTGCAACTAATGAAAAACTGTTTTTT
>TRBV6-6|-|-|TRBJ2-2|16
CASTMDGYANTGELFF
TGTGCCAGCACTATGGACGGTTACGCGAACACCGGGGAGCTGTTTTTT
>TRBV21-1|-|-|TRBJ1-4|16
CASSKAMADTNEKLFF
TGTGCCAGCAGCAAAGCTATGGCAGATACTAATGAAAAACTGTTTTTT
>TRBV19|once|TRBD2|TRBJ2-1|13
CATSGLDYNEQFF
TGTGCCACCTCGGGACTAGACTACAATGAGCAGTTCTTC
>TRBV11-2|once|-|TRBJ1-4|13
CASSLGANEKLFF
TGTGCCAGCAGCTTAGGGGCTAATGAAAAACTGTTTTTT
>TRBV23-1|-|-|TRBJ1-4|16
CASTPHGADTNEKLFF
TGCGCCAGCACCCCCCACGGCGCAGACACTAATGAAAAACTGTTTTTT
>TRBV7-9|-|-|TRBJ2-7|15
CASSLGGSVSYEQYF
TGTGCCAGCAGCTTAGGGGGGTCAGTGAGCTACGAGCAGTACTTC
>TRBV5-5|-|-|TRBJ2-7|10
CASSFREQYF
TGTGCCAGCAGCTTCCGGGAGCAGTACTTC
>TRBV7-6|-|-|TRBJ2-3|13
CASSSPRGSAQYF
TGTGCCAGCAGCTCGCCTAGGGGGAGCGCGCAGTATTTT
>TRBV5-1|once|-|TRBJ2-5|13
CASSLSQGQTQYF
TGCGCCAGCAGCTTGTCACAGGGACAGACCCAGTACTTC
>TRBV6-2/TRBV6-3|-|-|TRBJ2-7|18
CASSSPLGGPLVSYEQYF
TGTGCCAGCAGCTCCCCCTTGGGCGGTCCTTTGGTCTCCTACGAGCAGTACTTC
>TRBV3-1/TRBV3-2|-|-|TRBJ2-1|15
CASSQDRGFYNEQFF
TGTGCCAGCAGCCAAGATAGAGGGTTCTACAATGAGCAGTTCTTC
>TRBV28|-|TRBD1|TRBJ1-2|14
CASSGDRDGYGYTF
TGTGCCAGCAGTGGGGACAGGGACGGCTATGGCTACACCTTC
>TRBV9|-|TRBD1|TRBJ1-1|15
CASSVGTGMNTEAFF
TGTGCCAGCAGCGTAGGGACAGGGATGAACACTGAAGCTTTCTTT
>TRBV7-3|-|TRBD2|TRBJ2-1|14
CASTLGTSGNEQFF
TGTGCCAGCACCTTGGGGACTAGCGGGAATGAGCAGTTCTTC
>TRBV7-3|-|TRBD2|TRBJ2-1|15
CASSDSGGAYNEQFF
TGTGCCAGCAGCGATAGCGGGGGGGCTTACAATGAGCAGTTCTTC
>TRBV4-2|-|-|TRBJ2-5|14
CASSPRTHQETQYF
TGTGCCAGCAGCCCTAGGACCCACCAAGAGACCCAGTACTTC
>TRBV7-3|-|TRBD2|TRBJ2-1|17
CASSLEGGLAVYNEQFF
TGTGCCAGCAGCTTAGAAGGGGGACTAGCGGTGTACAATGAGCAGTTCTTC
>TRBV6-2/TRBV6-3|-|TRBD2|TRBJ2-7|16
CASSYHPGLASSEQYF
TGTGCCAGCAGTTATCATCCGGGACTAGCGAGTAGCGAGCAGTACTTC
>TRBV5-1|-|TRBD2|TRBJ2-1|16
CASSFPAGGSYNEQFF
TGCGCCAGCAGCTTCCCCGCGGGAGGTAGTTACAATGAGCAGTTCTTC
>TRBV24-1|once|TRBD2|TRBJ2-1|15
CATRGLAGVNNEQFF
TGTGCCACCAGGGGACTAGCGGGGGTAAACAATGAGCAGTTCTTC
>TRBV27|-|-|TRBJ2-2|14
CASSFGEGTGELFF
TGTGCCAGCAGTTTCGGAGAGGGGACCGGGGAGCTGTTTTTT
>TRBV5-4|-|-|TRBJ2-2|17
CASSSRGWTTNTGELFF
TGTGCCAGCAGCTCCCGGGGTTGGACAACTAACACCGGGGAGCTGTTTTTT
>TRBV29-1|-|-|TRBJ1-1|14
CSVIKLDQNTEAFF
TGCAGCGTAATTAAGCTGGACCAGAACACTGAAGCTTTCTTT
>TRBV10-2|-|-|TRBJ1-2|13
CASSATELDGYTF
TGCGCCAGCAGCGCCACAGAACTGGATGGCTACACCTTC
>TRBV27|-|-|TRBJ1-1|15
CASSQNGPLQSEAFF
TGTGCCAGCAGTCAAAATGGCCCCCTCCAGAGTGAAGCTTTCTTT
>TRBV18|-|-|TRBJ1-1|14
CASSPPIIRTEAFF
TGTGCCAGCTCACCTCCCATCATTAGGACTGAAGCTTTCTTT
>TRBV29-1|-|-|TRBJ2-5|13
CSVEEGRGETQYF
TGCAGCGTTGAGGAGGGGCGCGGGGAGACCCAGTACTTC
>TRBV28|-|TRBD2|TRBJ2-1|14
CASIGGGGRNEQFF
TGTGCCAGCATTGGCGGCGGGGGACGCAATGAGCAGTTCTTC
>TRBV11-2|-|-|TRBJ2-1|14
CASSFGQVVDEQFF
TGTGCCAGCAGCTTCGGGCAGGTAGTCGATGAGCAGTTCTTC
>TRBV6-5|-|-|TRBJ1-2|13
CASTSRGVYGYTF
TGTGCCAGCACCTCACGGGGAGTTTATGGCTACACCTTC